These 24 T cell receptor beta chains originate from one sample sequenced in a study of T cell responses to AZD1222 COVID-19 vaccine. Some clones are missing from TCRdb's copy, which holds only in-frame ones; the method was immunoSEQ multiplex PCR. The repertoire includes roughly 90,000 clones, around 86% of them detected once, and roughly 6% sits in the top ten. The sequences come from peripheral blood, collected on day 0 of AZD1222 vaccination. These receptors were taken from an adult in good health.

This sequence joins TRBV5-1 and TRBJ1-4; D gene ambiguous. Trimming removed 1 base at V and 0 bases at J, with 10 bases between. This CDR3 has 16 amino acids. Germline CDR1 SGHRS, CDR2 YFSETQ. The chain's CDR3 is CASSLSRVATNEKLFF. The CDR3, as DNA: TGCGCCAGCAGCTTGAGCCGGGTCGCAACTAATGAAAAACTGTTTTTT. Drawing the rest from reference TRBV5-1 and TRBJ1-4, the complete variable domain is KAGVTQTPRYLIKTRGQQVTLSCSPISGHRSVSWYQQTPGQGLQFLFEYFSETQRNKGNFPGRFSGRQFSNSRSEMNVSTLELGDSALYLCASSLSRVATNEKLFFGSGTQLSVL.

The chain is built from TRBV29-1 and TRBJ2-1, with 15 bases lining up with TRBD2. CDR1 SQVTM and CDR2 ANQGSEA come from the germline V gene. Unmatched junction bases numbered 7, after V lost 3 bases and J lost 7 bases. This CDR3 region has 16 residues. CDR3 residues: CSVDPGTSGRMNEQFF. The CDR3 DNA sequence: TGCAGCGTTGATCCCGGGACTAGCGGGAGGATGAATGAGCAGTTCTTC.

The chain carries TRBV4-1 and TRBJ2-7; no clear D gene. Germline-derived CDR1 and CDR2 are MGHRA and YSYEKL. This CDR3 has 15 residues. V dropped 1 base and J dropped 0 bases, with 10 bases sitting between them. CDR3 sequence (DNA): TGCGCCAGCAGCCAAGGGACCGCCCTCTCCTACGAGCAGTACTTC. This codes for CASSQGTALSYEQYF.

The V gene is TRBV5-1, the J gene TRBJ1-2, with a possible D match to TRBD1 (5 bases). The CDR3 covers 14 residues. Trimming left V 4 bases short and J 4 bases short, with 14 bases between. Germline V gene sequence: CDR1 SGHRS, CDR2 YFSETQ. The CDR3 reads CASSPGTEGYGYTF. DNA for the CDR3: TGCGCCAGCAGCCCCGGGACGGAAGGCTATGGCTACACCTTC.

The rearrangement uses TRBV3-1 (or the pseudogene TRBV3-2) and TRBJ2-7; D call uncertain. The CDR3 extends over 13 amino acids. The V and J ends lost 0 bases and 6 bases respectively, with 9 bases between them. Germline CDR1 is LGHDT and CDR2 is YNNKEL (reference sequence). The CDR3 nucleotides read TGTGCCAGCAGCCAAGAGTGGGGTCCCGAGCAGTACTTC. The encoded protein is CASSQEWGPEQYF.

The chain joins TRBV6-5 to TRBJ1-5; possible D gene TRBD1, 6 bases. The CDR3 runs to 14 residues. Trimming pared 2 bases from V and 6 bases from J, leaving 11 bases between. Germline assignment: CDR1 MNHEY and CDR2 SVGAGI. Here the CDR3 reads CASSYLGGGQPQHF. In nucleotides, the CDR3 is TGTGCCAGCAGTTACCTAGGAGGGGGTCAGCCCCAGCATTTT.

The chain couples TRBV5-1 to TRBJ1-4; maybe TRBD1 (5 bases). Between the trimmed V and J ends, which lost 4 bases and 4 bases, there was a span of 17 bases. CDR1 is SGHRS, CDR2 YFSETQ, per germline. The length of the CDR3 is 16 residues. Written as DNA, the CDR3 is TGCGCCAGCAGCGCTAAAGCCGGGACCGTTAATGAAAAACTGTTTTTT. This gives the protein CASSAKAGTVNEKLFF.

V is TRBV10-3 and J is TRBJ1-2; D is uncertain. Trimming took off 6 bases at V and 2 bases at J, with 7 bases between the two ends. The CDR3 runs 12 residues. The germline V gene has CDR1 ENHRY and CDR2 SYGVKD. Here the CDR3 reads CAIREGNYGYTF. In DNA form, the CDR3 reads TGTGCCATCAGGGAAGGAAACTATGGCTACACCTTC.

This clone was observed once. The chain employs TRBV29-1 and TRBJ2-7; D is undetermined. The CDR3 loop spans 11 amino acids. Trimming took 6 bases from V and 4 from J, leaving 10 bases between them. Looked up from germline, CDR1 is SQVTM and CDR2 is ANQGSEA. CDR3: CSVLSGYEQYF. The CDR3 DNA sequence: TGCAGCGTCTTATCGGGTTACGAGCAGTACTTC.

This chain links TRBV7-2 with TRBJ2-7; 13 bases align to TRBD2. The CDR3 contains 14 residues. The germline V gene encodes CDR1 SGHTA and CDR2 FQGNSA. J lost 6 bases, V lost 5 bases, and 4 bases had no gene match. The CDR3 DNA reads TGTGCCAGCAGCCGGGGACTAGCGGGGCTCGAGCAGTACTTC. Translation gives CASSRGLAGLEQYF.

The J gene is TRBJ1-2, the V gene TRBV19; maybe TRBD1 (5 bases). The V gene's germline CDR1 is LNHDA and CDR2 SQIVND (reference sequence). This CDR3 has 15 residues. Trimming cost V 5 bases and J 2 bases, with 15 bases left between them. CDR3: CASSPSNAGNYGYTF. The CDR3 coding sequence is TGTGCCAGTAGTCCATCGAATGCAGGGAACTATGGCTACACCTTC.

The chain joins TRBV30 to TRBJ2-7, with 7 positions matching TRBD1. V lost 8 bases, J lost 0 bases, and 19 bases stayed unmatched. The CDR3 covers 17 residues. Per germline, CDR1 GTSNPN and CDR2 SVGIG (reference sequence). The CDR3 sequence is CATRGAETDRSSYEQYF. The CDR3 DNA reads as TGTGCCACAAGAGGGGCGGAAACGGACAGGAGCTCCTACGAGCAGTACTTC.

As DNA, the CDR3 is TGTGCCAGCAGCCAAGATCTAGGACAAAAAAAACTGTTTTTT. As protein: CASSQDLGQKKLFF. The chain has TRBV14 and TRBJ1-4, with D possibly matching TRBD1 (5 bases). The CDR3 totals 14 residues. Germline CDR1 SGHDN, CDR2 FVKESK. Trimming removed 0 bases from V and 9 bases from J, with 11 bases in between.

The gene calls are TRBV3-1 (or the pseudogene TRBV3-2) and TRBJ1-3; 11 bases align to TRBD1. The length of the CDR3 is 17 residues. Per germline, CDR1 LGHDT and CDR2 YNNKEL (reference sequence). Trimming took 1 base from V and 4 from J; bases not matched to a gene: 6. CDR3 sequence reads: CASSQAGQGARGNTIYF. The CDR3 DNA reads as TGTGCCAGCAGCCAAGCCGGACAGGGGGCGCGAGGAAACACCATATATTTT.

The chain recombines TRBV18 with TRBJ1-2, with 7 bases matching TRBD1. The CDR3 runs to 13 residues. J was trimmed by 2 bases and V by 5 bases; bases with no gene match: 2. In germline, CDR1 is KGHSH, CDR2 LQKENI. The CDR3 DNA sequence: TGTGCCAGCTCAACGGACAGGAACTATGGCTACACCTTC. Residues: CASSTDRNYGYTF.

The chain uses TRBV6-5 and TRBJ2-2; TRBD2 agrees at 7 bases. The CDR3 has 14 amino acids. Germline V gives CDR1 MNHEY, CDR2 SVGAGI. Germline trimming cut 7 bases from V and 0 bases from J; bases unmatched to any gene: 2. The CDR3 DNA sequence: TGTGCCAGCATGAGCGGGGCGAACACCGGGGAGCTGTTTTTT. Protein sequence: CASMSGANTGELFF.

V is TRBV27 and J is TRBJ1-1; D ambiguous. CDR3 length: 14 amino acids. Germline V lookup: CDR1 MNHEY, CDR2 SMNVEV (reference sequence). The germline V and J ends were trimmed by 10 bases and 3 bases, with 18 bases remaining between them. The CDR3 DNA follows: TGTGCCACCAGGAGGGCGCCAGGAGACACTGAAGCTTTCTTT. Its protein product is CATRRAPGDTEAFF.

The gene calls are TRBV2 and TRBJ2-7; D is unclear. V was trimmed by 6 bases and J by 0 bases, leaving 12 bases between them. The CDR3 runs to 14 residues. Per the germline V gene, CDR1 is SNHLY and CDR2 is FYNNEI. The CDR3 reads CASRGPPLSYEQYF. The CDR3 DNA sequence: TGTGCCAGCAGGGGTCCACCCCTCTCCTACGAGCAGTACTTC.

J is TRBJ1-2 and V is TRBV7-6; TRBD1 might be the D (6 bases). The CDR3 spans 15 residues. Deletions cut 5 bases from V and 1 base from J, with 14 bases between. Germline V gene lookup returns CDR1 SGHVS and CDR2 FNYEAQ. CDR3 sequence: CASSPTGLNNYGYTF. CDR3 coding DNA: TGTGCCAGCAGCCCCACAGGGTTGAATAACTATGGCTACACCTTC.

V is TRBV5-1 and J is TRBJ2-5, with 8 bases fitting TRBD2. J was trimmed by 5 bases and V by 4 bases; bases with no gene match: 13. CDR3 length: 16 residues. From germline, CDR1 is SGHRS and CDR2 YFSETQ. DNA for the CDR3: TGCGCCAGCAGCGTGTGGCCCGGGGGGGCACGGGAGACCCAGTACTTC. It encodes CASSVWPGGARETQYF.

This clone was detected only once. V usage is TRBV7-9 and J usage is TRBJ1-1; a possible D gene is TRBD1 (5 bases). This CDR3 comprises 15 residues. Per the germline V gene, CDR1 is SEHNR and CDR2 is FQNEAQ (reference sequence). Trimming took off 2 bases at V and 3 bases at J, with 13 bases between the two ends. The CDR3 DNA reads TGTGCCAGCAGCTTATGGAAGGGGTGGGACACTGAAGCTTTCTTT. This encodes CASSLWKGWDTEAFF. Combining the CDR3 with reference TRBV7-9 and TRBJ1-1 gives the whole variable domain DTGVSQNPRHKITKRGQNVTFRCDPISEHNRLYWYRQTLGQGPEFLTYFQNEAQLEKSRLLSDRFSAERPKGSFSTLEIQRTEQGDSAMYLCASSLWKGWDTEAFFGQGTRLTVV.

V and J are TRBV6-5 and TRBJ2-3, with no clear D. Germline V gives CDR1 MNHEY, CDR2 SVGAGI. The CDR3 spans 13 residues. The germline V and J ends were trimmed by 6 bases and 5 bases, with 12 bases remaining between them. This CDR3 is CASSSDWGDTQYF. In DNA form, the CDR3 reads TGTGCCAGCAGCTCCGACTGGGGAGATACGCAGTATTTT.

This chain joins TRBV5-1 and TRBJ1-2; tentatively, D is TRBD1 (6 bases). CDR3 size: 17 residues. Trimming left V 4 bases short and J 6 bases short, with 25 bases between. Germline CDR1 reads SGHRS; CDR2 reads YFSETQ. The CDR3 is CASSTPSSQGRANGYTF. CDR3 in DNA: TGCGCCAGCAGCACCCCATCGAGCCAGGGGAGGGCCAATGGCTACACCTTC.

The chain has TRBV19 and TRBJ2-7; D may correspond to TRBD1 or TRBD2 (6 bases each). The CDR3 is 14 amino acids. V was trimmed by 5 bases and J by 4 bases, leaving 15 bases between them. Germline CDR1 LNHDA, CDR2 SQIVND (reference sequence). The CDR3 nucleotides are TGTGCCAGTAGTCGAGCCAGGGGAGGTTACGAGCAGTACTTC. It codes for CASSRARGGYEQYF.